These T cell receptor beta chains were read from a single sample in a study of T cells after yellow fever vaccination. From the 5' RACE reads, TCRdb called clonotypes with MiXCR, one entry per CDR3 protein. The sample carries 300,000 to 400,000 distinct CDR3 sequences, 6.2% recorded once. Sequences were derived from PBMCs, sampled 5 days after the yellow fever booster vaccination. The receptors originated from a man younger than 40 who received the YFV17D yellow fever vaccine. Each CDR3 is given with its conserved first and last residue. The order of the fields is J gene, D gene, V gene, clone size, CDR3 protein, CDR3 DNA. D genes are given only for firm matches. Expanded clones are given a class, and other clones once, few, many or no size at all.

>TRBJ1-1|-|TRBV19|-
CAGHKVEAFF
TGTGCCGGACACAAGGTGGAAGCTTTCTTT
>TRBJ1-5|TRBD1|TRBV20-1|many
CSASRQGHDQPQHF
TGCAGTGCTAGCCGACAGGGACACGATCAGCCCCAGCATTTT
>TRBJ2-3|-|TRBV19|-
CASSRGPGSDTQYF
TGTGCCAGTAGTAGGGGACCGGGGTCTGATACGCAGTATTTT
>TRBJ2-2|-|TRBV28|many
CASSLMVGELFF
TGTGCCAGCAGTTTAATGGTTGGGGAGCTGTTTTTT
>TRBJ2-1|-|TRBV14|few
CASSQQTGKYNEQFF
TGTGCCAGCAGCCAACAGACCGGAAAATACAATGAGCAGTTCTTC
>TRBJ2-7|TRBD1|TRBV2|-
CASYGTGHYEQYF
TGTGCCAGCTATGGGACAGGACACTACGAGCAGTACTTC
>TRBJ2-3|TRBD2|TRBV5-4|-
CASSFGGGSTDTQYF
TGTGCCAGCAGCTTTGGCGGGGGTAGCACAGATACGCAGTATTTT
>TRBJ2-2|TRBD1|TRBV7-6|-
CASSQQGMGTGELFF
TGTGCCAGCAGCCAACAGGGGATGGGTACGGGGGAGCTGTTTTTT
>TRBJ1-1|-|TRBV18|-
CASSPEATEAFF
TGTGCCAGCTCACCAGAAGCCACTGAAGCTTTCTTT
>TRBJ2-1|TRBD2|TRBV20-1|many
CSAIGTSGSLTEQFF
TGCAGTGCTATCGGGACTAGCGGGAGTCTCACTGAGCAGTTCTTC
>TRBJ2-7|-|TRBV5-6|many
CASSPVGFSYEQYF
TGTGCCAGCAGCCCCGTGGGTTTCTCCTACGAGCAGTACTTC
>TRBJ1-2|-|TRBV24-1|-
CATNQGDNYGYTF
TGTGCCACGAATCAAGGGGACAACTATGGCTACACCTTC
>TRBJ2-5|-|TRBV5-1|few
CASSFDETQYF
TGCGCCAGCAGCTTCGACGAGACCCAGTACTTC
>TRBJ2-2|-|TRBV27|few
CASRPLGTGELFF
TGTGCCAGCAGACCCTTGGGAACCGGGGAGCTGTTTTTT
>TRBJ1-2|-|TRBV5-4|few
CASSLPTGSRGYTF
TGTGCCAGCAGCTTGCCTACAGGGTCTCGAGGCTACACCTTC
>TRBJ2-4|-|TRBV29-1|few
CSVDLVFLQYF
TGCAGCGTTGACCTAGTCTTCCTTCAGTACTTC
>TRBJ2-7|-|TRBV11-2|many
CASSPGLPYEQYF
TGTGCCAGCAGCCCCGGTCTACCCTACGAGCAGTACTTC
>TRBJ2-7|-|TRBV7-2|many
CASRGAAYEQYF
TGTGCCAGCAGGGGGGCGGCCTACGAGCAGTACTTC
>TRBJ1-1|-|TRBV4-2|few
CASSRSDGHTEAFF
TGTGCCAGCAGCCGGTCGGACGGCCACACTGAAGCTTTCTTT
>TRBJ2-5|-|TRBV28|many
CASSFGEASQYF
TGTGCCAGCAGTTTTGGAGAGGCGTCCCAGTACTTC
>TRBJ2-7|TRBD2|TRBV27|-
CASSLSPSGGYEQYF
TGTGCCAGCAGTTTAAGCCCTAGCGGGGGCTACGAGCAGTACTTC
>TRBJ1-1|TRBD1|TRBV29-1|many
CSVPGTANTEAFF
TGCAGCGTTCCCGGGACAGCTAACACTGAAGCTTTCTTT
>TRBJ1-1|-|TRBV6-5|few
CASILWAGGSNTEAFF
TGTGCCAGCATCCTTTGGGCGGGGGGCTCGAACACTGAAGCTTTCTTT
>TRBJ2-5|-|TRBV7-2|many
CASSLIPSGFQGETQYF
TGTGCCAGCAGCTTAATCCCAAGCGGCTTTCAGGGAGAGACCCAGTACTTC
>TRBJ2-3|-|TRBV6-5|many
CASSREGTTPTATDTQYF
TGTGCCAGCAGTCGTGAGGGGACAACCCCGACCGCTACAGATACGCAGTATTTT
>TRBJ2-2|-|TRBV5-8|few
CASIGQLTGELFF
TGTGCCAGCATAGGGCAACTCACCGGGGAGCTGTTTTTT
>TRBJ2-7|TRBD2|TRBV7-9|few
CASSLSGLAGVEQYF
TGTGCCAGCAGCCTGTCGGGACTAGCGGGAGTCGAGCAGTACTTC
>TRBJ2-5|-|TRBV14|-
CASSQTGGLPGTQYF
TGTGCCAGCAGCCAAACGGGCGGTCTGCCCGGGACCCAGTACTTC
>TRBJ2-5|TRBD1|TRBV29-1|few
CSGTQGHGETQYF
TGCAGCGGGACACAGGGGCACGGAGAGACCCAGTACTTC
>TRBJ2-5|-|TRBV5-1|-
CASSIGAQETQYF
TGCGCCAGCAGCATAGGGGCCCAAGAGACCCAGTACTTC
>TRBJ2-5|TRBD2|TRBV5-4|-
CASSSGTTQETQYF
TGTGCCAGCAGCTCCGGGACTACCCAAGAGACCCAGTACTTC
>TRBJ2-7|TRBD2|TRBV7-8|many
CASSLVEREEQYF
TGTGCCAGCAGCTTAGTGGAGCGGGAGGAGCAGTACTTC
>TRBJ2-1|TRBD2|TRBV24-1|few
CATSDASGTSGSNEQFF
TGTGCCACCAGTGATGCATCCGGGACTAGCGGGAGTAATGAGCAGTTCTTC
>TRBJ2-3|-|TRBV20-1|-
CSASRPGSSTDTQYF
TGCAGTGCTAGTCGACCGGGATCTAGCACAGATACGCAGTATTTT
>TRBJ2-5|TRBD1|TRBV20-1|many
CSATHGTGFSETQYF
TGCAGTGCTACACACGGGACAGGGTTTTCGGAGACCCAGTACTTC
>TRBJ2-7|-|TRBV11-2|-
CASSSPIGGSPYEQYF
TGTGCCAGCAGCTCCCCCATAGGGGGAAGCCCCTACGAGCAGTACTTC
>TRBJ2-2|TRBD2|TRBV4-2|many
CASSQDPAGWTGELFF
TGTGCCAGCAGCCAAGATCCAGCGGGGTGGACCGGGGAGCTGTTTTTT
>TRBJ2-5|-|TRBV4-3|-
CASSQQGWGQETQYF
TGCGCCAGCAGCCAACAGGGATGGGGACAAGAGACCCAGTACTTC
>TRBJ2-5|-|TRBV5-4|few
CASTRTGEETQYF
TGTGCCAGCACCCGAACGGGAGAAGAGACCCAGTACTTC
>TRBJ2-1|-|TRBV7-2|-
CASSPASVYNEQFF
TGTGCCAGCAGCCCAGCAAGCGTTTACAATGAGCAGTTCTTC
>TRBJ2-5|TRBD2|TRBV5-4|few
CASSLLAAEETQYF
TGTGCCAGCAGCTTACTAGCGGCAGAAGAGACCCAGTACTTC
>TRBJ2-3|-|TRBV7-9|many
CASSVVDTQYF
TGTGCCAGCAGCGTCGTTGATACGCAGTATTTT
>TRBJ2-2|TRBD2|TRBV20-1|-
CSARDPASGSVGELFF
TGCAGTGCTAGAGATCCGGCTAGCGGGAGTGTGGGGGAGCTGTTTTTT
>TRBJ2-2|-|TRBV7-2|-
CACGVTGELFF
TGTGCCTGTGGAGTCACCGGGGAGCTGTTTTTT
>TRBJ2-2|TRBD2|TRBV5-1|-
CASSLKSYDAGVPGELFF
TGCGCCAGCAGCTTGAAAAGTTATGATGCGGGAGTCCCCGGGGAGCTGTTTTTT